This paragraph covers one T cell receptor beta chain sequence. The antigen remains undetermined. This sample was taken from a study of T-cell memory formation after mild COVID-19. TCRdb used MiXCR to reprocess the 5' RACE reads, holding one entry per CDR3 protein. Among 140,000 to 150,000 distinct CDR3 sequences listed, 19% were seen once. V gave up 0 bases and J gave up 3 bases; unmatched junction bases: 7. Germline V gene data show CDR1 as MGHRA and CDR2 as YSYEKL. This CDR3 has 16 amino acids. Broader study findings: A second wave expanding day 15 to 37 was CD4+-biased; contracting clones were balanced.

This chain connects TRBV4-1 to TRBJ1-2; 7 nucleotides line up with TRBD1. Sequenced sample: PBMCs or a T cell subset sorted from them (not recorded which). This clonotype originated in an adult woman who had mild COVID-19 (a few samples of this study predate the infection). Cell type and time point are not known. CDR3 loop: CASSQERQGVDYGYTF. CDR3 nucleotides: TGCGCCAGCAGCCAAGAAAGACAGGGTGTGGACTATGGCTACACCTTC.